This T cell receptor beta chain stems from a study of response to subunit inactivated influenza vaccine. Study observations and caveats: Authors suggested each seasonal flu vaccination may recruit only limited numbers of new T cells.

The CDR3 is made up of 13 amino acids. The germline V gene has CDR1 LNHDA and CDR2 SQIVND (reference sequence). V gave up 0 bases and J gave up 10 bases, with 10 bases separating them. A few counts support this clonotype. Antigen: not known. TCRdb passed the RT-PCR reads through MiXCR, listing each CDR3 protein once. The sample carries around 760,000 distinct CDR3 sequences, around 13% recorded once. This clonotype originated in a man between 50 and 59 years old who received an inactivated influenza vaccine. The chain combines TRBV19 with TRBJ2-1; D may be TRBD1 (5 bases). This specimen was PBMCs from blood, taken less than 15 days before vaccination. The CDR3 is CASSIDGAAEQFF. CDR3 DNA: TGTGCCAGTAGTATAGATGGGGCGGCCGAGCAGTTCTTC.